What follows are 18 T cell receptor beta chains derived from one specimen sequenced in a study of blood T cell repertoires in COVID-19. Repertoires were generated with immunoSEQ multiplex PCR, while TCRdb's copy carries only in-frame clones and drops some. The top ten hold around a tenth of the sample, which has around 230,000 clones, approximately 80% seen once. The specimen sequenced was PBMCs or T cells enriched from blood (not recorded which). These receptors came from a man aged 40-55 years who had recovered from COVID-19.

This chain uses TRBV7-2 with TRBJ1-2; 9 positions match TRBD1. V gave up 5 bases and J gave up 8 bases; unmatched junction bases: 6. CDR3 length equals 13 residues. Germline loops: CDR1 SGHTA, CDR2 FQGNSA. The CDR3 DNA reads TGTGCCAGCAGCGCCGGACAGGGGTTCGGCTACACCTTC. It yields the protein CASSAGQGFGYTF.

The rearrangement uses TRBV3-1 (or the pseudogene TRBV3-2) and TRBJ1-2; D gene ambiguous. Germline-derived CDR1 and CDR2 are LGHDT and YNNKEL (reference sequence). V was cut by 1 base and J by 14 bases, with 14 bases left in between. The CDR3 length is 12 residues. The CDR3 region has the DNA TGTGCCAGCAGCCAAGTTTCCGGTGTAATGACCTTC. Translation gives CASSQVSGVMTF.

The rearrangement joins TRBV24-1 to TRBJ1-1, with D tentatively TRBD1 (5 bases). Germline V CDR1 and CDR2: KGHDR, SFDVKD. The V and J ends lost 12 bases and 5 bases respectively, with 12 bases between them. The CDR3 loop spans 11 amino acids. The chain's CDR3 is CASLGGTEAFF. The DNA of the CDR3 is TGTGCCTCCCTTGGGGGGACTGAAGCTTTCTTT.

Only a few counts were recorded for this clone. This chain links TRBV15 with TRBJ1-5; 7 positions match TRBD1. Germline loops: CDR1 LNHNV, CDR2 YYDKDF (reference sequence). The V and J ends lost 4 bases and 3 bases, in that order; junction bases with no gene match: 12. The CDR3 is 17 residues long. For the CDR3, the DNA is TGTGCCACCAGCACCTCGGCTGAGGGGGCTTCCAATCAGCCCCAGCATTTT. It translates to CATSTSAEGASNQPQHF. Combining the CDR3 with reference TRBV15 and TRBJ1-5 gives the whole variable domain DAMVIQNPRYQVTQFGKPVTLSCSQTLNHNVMYWYQQKSSQAPKLLFHYYDKDFNNEADTPDNFQSRRPNTSFCFLDIRSPGLGDTAMYLCATSTSAEGASNQPQHFGDGTRLSIL.

The chain employs TRBV20-1 and TRBJ2-1; weak D call: TRBD2 (6 bases). This CDR3 comprises 11 residues. Trimming removed 3 bases from V and 14 bases from J, with 14 bases in between. CDR1 and CDR2 from the germline V gene are DFQATT and SNEGSKA (reference sequence). CDR3 bases: TGCAGTGCTAGTTCGTCTAGCGATGAGTTCTTC. The encoded protein is CSASSSSDEFF.

This clone has just a few counts. The chain recombines TRBV7-8 with TRBJ1-2, with 8 bases identical to TRBD1. Germline CDR1 and CDR2: SGHVS and FQNEAQ. CDR3 size: 15 residues. V dropped 5 bases and J dropped 8; count of bases not matched to a gene: 13. The CDR3 loop reads CASSPGTGHPRGYTF. In nucleotides, the CDR3 is TGTGCCAGCAGCCCAGGGACAGGCCACCCCCGGGGCTACACCTTC.

The V gene is TRBV5-8, the J gene TRBJ1-5; TRBD1 matches at 7 bases. Trimming removed 7 bases from V and 7 bases from J; junction bases left unmatched: 14. Germline V gives CDR1 SGHTS, CDR2 YDEGEE. The CDR3 sequence is 15 residues long. CDR3 bases: TGTGCCAGCCGCGCCGGGACAGAGGTCTGGCAGCCCCAGCATTTT. Its translation is CASRAGTEVWQPQHF.

The gene calls are TRBV5-8 and TRBJ2-1; TRBD2 aligns across 7 bases. CDR1 is SGHTS and CDR2 is YDEGEE in the germline V gene. The CDR3 spans 17 residues. V shed 4 bases, J shed 6 bases, and the junction held 16 bases outside the gene matches. This CDR3 reads CASSLPPGLPKPNEQFF. Here the CDR3 DNA reads TGTGCCAGCAGCCTGCCTCCGGGACTACCGAAACCCAATGAGCAGTTCTTC.

In this sample, this clone turned up once. V is TRBV9 and J is TRBJ2-1; 8 nucleotides align to TRBD2. From germline, CDR1 is SGDLS and CDR2 YYNGEE. This CDR3 has 15 amino acids. The V segment lost 4 bases and the J segment 7 bases; nucleotides outside the gene matches: 10. The CDR3 nucleotides are TGTGCCAGCAGCCTGGGGCGGGGGGATTGGAATGAGCAGTTCTTC. Translation gives CASSLGRGDWNEQFF.

CDR3 region: CASSLGQQETQYF. The CDR3 DNA follows: TGTGCCAGCAGTTTGGGACAGCAAGAGACCCAGTACTTC. The chain uses TRBV12-3 or TRBV12-4 and TRBJ2-5, with 7 nucleotides matching TRBD1. Trimming cost V 3 bases and J 2 bases; bases outside gene matches: 0. This CDR3 region has 13 residues.

The chain links TRBV2 to TRBJ2-5, with 8 bases lining up with TRBD2. Germline CDR1 SNHLY, CDR2 FYNNEI. CDR3 size: 14 residues. With V trimmed by 8 bases and J by 2 bases, 7 bases remained unmatched. CDR3 amino acids: CASQFGGAQETQYF. CDR3 DNA: TGTGCCAGCCAATTCGGGGGGGCACAAGAGACCCAGTACTTC.

CDR3 DNA sequence: TGTGCCACCAGTGATACAGGGGGTCCCAACGAGCAGTACTTC. The encoded protein is CATSDTGGPNEQYF. The chain has TRBV24-1 and TRBJ2-7; 8 bases match TRBD1. Germline V gene sequence: CDR1 KGHDR, CDR2 SFDVKD. The CDR3 contains 14 residues. V lost 3 bases to trimming and J lost 5 bases; unmatched junction nucleotides: 5.

The chain is built from TRBV2 and TRBJ2-7; the match to TRBD1 covers 7 bases. The CDR3 totals 13 residues. The V gene end was trimmed by 9 bases and the J gene end by 3 bases; junction bases not matched to a gene: 8. Germline V gene lookup returns CDR1 SNHLY and CDR2 FYNNEI. CDR3 DNA sequence: TGTGCCAGTTCCGGGACAGCTCTCTACGAGCAGTACTTC. Protein product: CASSGTALYEQYF.

This clone was counted only a few times. The chain joins TRBV11-2 to TRBJ2-1, with 10 bases aligning to TRBD2. V was pared by 4 bases and J by 1 base, with 13 bases of the junction left unmatched. The CDR3 consists of 19 residues. The germline V gene has CDR1 SGHAT and CDR2 FQNNGV. The CDR3 is CASSSPGLAGARSYNEQFF. Here the CDR3 DNA reads TGTGCCAGCAGCTCACCGGGTCTAGCGGGGGCCAGATCCTACAATGAGCAGTTCTTC.

Concerning this clone itself: The sample carries other DNA sequences with the same CDR3. The chain has TRBV4-2 and TRBJ2-3; 9 bases line up with TRBD2. Germline V gene sequence: CDR1 LGHNA, CDR2 YNFKEQ. This CDR3 is 15 amino acids long. Trimming at V came to 1 base and at J to 1 base, leaving 0 bases not matched to a gene. CDR3 nucleotide sequence: TGTGCCAGCAGCCAAGGACTAGCGGGCACAGATACGCAGTATTTT. Its protein is CASSQGLAGTDTQYF.

This chain connects TRBV19 to TRBJ2-7, with D perhaps matching TRBD1 (6 bases). Germline values: CDR1 LNHDA, CDR2 SQIVND (reference sequence). Trimming took off 2 bases at V and 3 bases at J, with 11 bases between the two ends. CDR3 length equals 14 residues. The CDR3 is CASSIPGQYYEQYF. CDR3 in DNA: TGTGCCAGTAGTATACCAGGACAGTACTACGAGCAGTACTTC.

The chain employs TRBV5-6 and TRBJ1-6, with 8 nucleotides matching TRBD1. Germline V lookup: CDR1 SGHDT, CDR2 YYEEEE. V gave up 3 bases and J gave up 2 bases; unmatched junction bases: 7. The CDR3 is made up of 17 amino acids. The DNA for the CDR3 is TGTGCCAGCAGCTGGTGGACAGGGATGACCTATAATTCACCCCTCCACTTT. Its protein is CASSWWTGMTYNSPLHF.

V gene TRBV7-2 combines with J gene TRBJ2-5; TRBD2 matches at 9 bases. V lost 4 bases to trimming and J lost 3 bases; unmatched junction nucleotides: 6. The CDR3 length is 15 residues. Germline V gene lookup returns CDR1 SGHTA and CDR2 FQGNSA. The CDR3 sequence is CASSSSGTSKETQYF. The CDR3 DNA reads as TGTGCCAGCAGCTCGTCCGGGACTAGCAAAGAGACCCAGTACTTC.